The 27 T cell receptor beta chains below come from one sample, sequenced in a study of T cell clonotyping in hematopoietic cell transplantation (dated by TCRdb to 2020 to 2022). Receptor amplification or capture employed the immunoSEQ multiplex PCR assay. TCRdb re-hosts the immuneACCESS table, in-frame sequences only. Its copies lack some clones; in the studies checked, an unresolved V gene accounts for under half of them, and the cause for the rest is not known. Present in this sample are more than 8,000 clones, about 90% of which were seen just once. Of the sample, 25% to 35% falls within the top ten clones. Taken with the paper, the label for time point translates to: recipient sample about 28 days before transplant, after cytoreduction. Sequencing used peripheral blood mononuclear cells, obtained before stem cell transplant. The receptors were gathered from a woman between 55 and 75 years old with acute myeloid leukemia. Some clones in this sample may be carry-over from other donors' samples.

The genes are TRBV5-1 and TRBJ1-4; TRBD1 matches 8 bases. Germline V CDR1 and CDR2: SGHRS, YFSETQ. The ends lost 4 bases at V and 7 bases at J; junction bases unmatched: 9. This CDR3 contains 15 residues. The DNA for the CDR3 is TGCGCCAGCAGCGCATCCGGGACAGGTCGTGAAAAACTGTTTTTT. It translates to CASSASGTGREKLFF.

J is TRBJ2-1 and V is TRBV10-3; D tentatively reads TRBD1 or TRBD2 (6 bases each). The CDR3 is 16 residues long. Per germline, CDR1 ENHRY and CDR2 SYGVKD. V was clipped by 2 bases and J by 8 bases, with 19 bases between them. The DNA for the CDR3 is TGTGCCATCAGTGAGGGAGTTGAAGTGGGGGGCGATGAGCAGTTCTTC. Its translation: CAISEGVEVGGDEQFF.

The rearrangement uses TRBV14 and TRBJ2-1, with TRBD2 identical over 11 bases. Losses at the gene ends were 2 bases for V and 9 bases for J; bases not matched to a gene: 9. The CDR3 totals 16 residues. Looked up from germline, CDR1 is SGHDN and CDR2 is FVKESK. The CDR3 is CASSQSAGLAGVEQFF. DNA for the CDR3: TGTGCCAGCAGCCAAAGCGCTGGACTAGCGGGCGTTGAGCAGTTCTTC.

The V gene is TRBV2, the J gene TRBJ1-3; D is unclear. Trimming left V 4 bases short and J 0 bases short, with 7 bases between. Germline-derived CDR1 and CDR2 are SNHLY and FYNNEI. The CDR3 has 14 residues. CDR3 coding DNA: TGTGCCAGCAGTGTTTTTTTCTCTGGAAACACCATATATTTT. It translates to CASSVFFSGNTIYF.

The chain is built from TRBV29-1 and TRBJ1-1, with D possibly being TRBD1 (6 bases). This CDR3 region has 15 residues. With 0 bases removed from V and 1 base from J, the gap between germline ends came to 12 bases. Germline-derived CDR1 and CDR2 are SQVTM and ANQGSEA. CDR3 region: CSVEDAGAGNTEAFF. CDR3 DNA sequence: TGCAGCGTTGAAGATGCGGGGGCCGGGAACACTGAAGCTTTCTTT.

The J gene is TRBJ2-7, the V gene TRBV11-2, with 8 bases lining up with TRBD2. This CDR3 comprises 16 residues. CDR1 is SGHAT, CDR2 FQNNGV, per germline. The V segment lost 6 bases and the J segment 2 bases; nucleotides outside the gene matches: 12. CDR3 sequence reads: CASSRSAGGGTYEQYV. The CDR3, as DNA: TGTGCCAGCAGTCGTTCCGCGGGAGGAGGGACCTACGAGCAGTACGTC.

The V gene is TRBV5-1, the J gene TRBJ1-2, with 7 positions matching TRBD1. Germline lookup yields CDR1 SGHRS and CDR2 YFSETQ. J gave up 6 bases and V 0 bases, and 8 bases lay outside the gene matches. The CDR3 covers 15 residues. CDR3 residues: CASSLAGGDGNGYTF. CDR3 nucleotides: TGCGCCAGCAGCTTGGCAGGGGGGGACGGGAATGGCTACACCTTC.

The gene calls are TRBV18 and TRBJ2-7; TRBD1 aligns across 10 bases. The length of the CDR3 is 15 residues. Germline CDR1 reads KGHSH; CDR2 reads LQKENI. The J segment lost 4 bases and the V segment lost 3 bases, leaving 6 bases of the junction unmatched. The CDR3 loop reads CASSPTGTGAYEQYF. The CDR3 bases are TGTGCCAGCTCACCGACCGGGACAGGGGCGTACGAGCAGTACTTC.

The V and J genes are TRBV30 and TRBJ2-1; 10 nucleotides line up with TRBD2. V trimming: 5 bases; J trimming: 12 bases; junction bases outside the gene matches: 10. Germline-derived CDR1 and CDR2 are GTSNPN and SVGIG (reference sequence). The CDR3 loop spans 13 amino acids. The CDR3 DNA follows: TGTGCCTGGGCAGAGGTTTTAGCGGGAGGGCAGTTCTTC. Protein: CAWAEVLAGGQFF.

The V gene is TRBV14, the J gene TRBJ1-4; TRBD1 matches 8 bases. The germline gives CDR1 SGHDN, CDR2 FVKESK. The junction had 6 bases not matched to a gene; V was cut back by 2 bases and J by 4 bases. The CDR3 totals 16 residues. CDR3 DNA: TGTGCCAGCAGCCAACAGGGTGACAGGGGTAATGAAAAACTGTTTTTT. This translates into CASSQQGDRGNEKLFF. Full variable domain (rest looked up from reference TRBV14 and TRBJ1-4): EAGVTQFPSHSVIEKGQTVTLRCDPISGHDNLYWYRRVMGKEIKFLLHFVKESKQDESGMPNNRFLAERTGGTYSTLKVQPAELEDSGVYFCASSQQGDRGNEKLFFGSGTQLSVL.

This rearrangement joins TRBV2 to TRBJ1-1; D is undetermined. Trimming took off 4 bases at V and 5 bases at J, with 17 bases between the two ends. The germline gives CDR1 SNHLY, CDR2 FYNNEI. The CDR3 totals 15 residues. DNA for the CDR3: TGTGCCAGCAGTGCGCAGGAGCCTATCCTGACTGAAGCTTTCTTT. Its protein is CASSAQEPILTEAFF. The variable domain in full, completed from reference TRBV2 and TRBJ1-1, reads EPEVTQTPSHQVTQMGQEVILRCVPISNHLYFYWYRQILGQKVEFLVSFYNNEISEKSEIFDDQFSVERPDGSNFTLKIRSTKLEDSAMYFCASSAQEPILTEAFFGQGTRLTVV.

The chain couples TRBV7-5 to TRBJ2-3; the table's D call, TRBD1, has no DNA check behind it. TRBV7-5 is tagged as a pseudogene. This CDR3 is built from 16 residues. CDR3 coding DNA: TGTGCCAGAAGCTTAGCCCCACAGGTTTTCACAGATACGCAGTATTTT. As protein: CARSLAPQVFTDTQYF.

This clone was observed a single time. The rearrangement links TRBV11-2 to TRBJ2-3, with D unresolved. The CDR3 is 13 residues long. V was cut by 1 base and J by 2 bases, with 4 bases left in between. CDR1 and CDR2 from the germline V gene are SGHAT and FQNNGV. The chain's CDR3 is CASSLGTTDTQYF. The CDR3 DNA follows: TGTGCCAGCAGCTTAGGGACCACAGATACGCAGTATTTT.

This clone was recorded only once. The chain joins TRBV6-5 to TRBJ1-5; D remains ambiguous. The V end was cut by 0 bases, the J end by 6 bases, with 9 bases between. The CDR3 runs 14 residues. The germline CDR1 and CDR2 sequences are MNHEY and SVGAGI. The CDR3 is CASSYSEVGQPQHF. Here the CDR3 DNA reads TGTGCCAGCAGTTACTCGGAGGTCGGTCAGCCCCAGCATTTT.

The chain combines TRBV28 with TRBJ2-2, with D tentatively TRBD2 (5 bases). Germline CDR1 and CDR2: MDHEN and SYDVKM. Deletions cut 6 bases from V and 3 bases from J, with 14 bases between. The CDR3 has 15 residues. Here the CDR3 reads CASSYPRGHTGELFF. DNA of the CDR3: TGTGCCAGCAGCTACCCCCGCGGGCACACCGGGGAGCTGTTTTTT. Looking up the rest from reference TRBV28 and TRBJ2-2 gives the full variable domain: DVKVTQSSRYLVKRTGEKVFLECVQDMDHENMFWYRQDPGLGLRLIYFSYDVKMKEKGDIPEGYSVSREKKERFSLILESASTNQTSMYLCASSYPRGHTGELFFGEGSRLTVL.

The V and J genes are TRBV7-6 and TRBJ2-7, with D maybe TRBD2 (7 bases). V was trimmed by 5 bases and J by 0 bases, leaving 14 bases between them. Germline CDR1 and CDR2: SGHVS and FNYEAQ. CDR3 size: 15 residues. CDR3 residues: CASSRGAGSSYEQYF. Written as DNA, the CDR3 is TGTGCCAGCAGCCGGGGGGCAGGGAGCTCCTACGAGCAGTACTTC. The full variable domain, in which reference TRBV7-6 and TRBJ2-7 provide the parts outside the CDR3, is GAGVSQSPRYKVTKRGQDVALRCDPISGHVSLYWYRQALGQGPEFLTYFNYEAQQDKSGLPNDRFSAERPEGSISTLTIQRTEQRDSAMYRCASSRGAGSSYEQYFGPGTRLTVT.

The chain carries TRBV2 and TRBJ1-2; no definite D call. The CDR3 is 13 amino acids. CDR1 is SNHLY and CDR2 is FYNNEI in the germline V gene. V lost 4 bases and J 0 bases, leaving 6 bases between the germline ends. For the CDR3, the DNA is TGTGCCAGCAGTGGCCGAGCTAACTATGGCTACACCTTC. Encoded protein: CASSGRANYGYTF.

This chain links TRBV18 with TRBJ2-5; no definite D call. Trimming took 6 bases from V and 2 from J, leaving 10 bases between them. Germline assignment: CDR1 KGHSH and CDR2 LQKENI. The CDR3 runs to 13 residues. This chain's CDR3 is CASSLGSQETQYF. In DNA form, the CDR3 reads TGTGCCAGCTCCTTGGGCAGTCAAGAGACCCAGTACTTC. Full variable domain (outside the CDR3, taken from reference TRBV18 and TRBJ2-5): NAGVMQNPRHLVRRRGQEARLRCSPMKGHSHVYWYRQLPEEGLKFMVYLQKENIIDESGMPKERFSAEFPKEGPSILRIQQVVRGDSAAYFCASSLGSQETQYFGPGTRLLVL.

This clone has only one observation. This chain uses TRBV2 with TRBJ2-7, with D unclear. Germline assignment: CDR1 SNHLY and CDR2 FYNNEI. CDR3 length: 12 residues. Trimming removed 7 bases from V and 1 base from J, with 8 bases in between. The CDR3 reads CASTPRSYEQYF. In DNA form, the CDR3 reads TGTGCCAGCACCCCAAGGTCCTACGAGCAGTACTTC.

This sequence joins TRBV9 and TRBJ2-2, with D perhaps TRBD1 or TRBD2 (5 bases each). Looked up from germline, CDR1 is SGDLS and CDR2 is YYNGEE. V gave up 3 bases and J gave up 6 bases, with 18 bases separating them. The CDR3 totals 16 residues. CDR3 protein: CASSARGGGSPGELFF. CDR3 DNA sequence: TGTGCCAGCAGCGCTCGAGGTGGGGGAAGCCCCGGGGAGCTGTTTTTT.

CDR3 loop: CASSDIMNTEAFF. In DNA form, the CDR3 reads TGCGCCAGCAGCGATATCATGAACACTGAAGCTTTCTTT. V gene TRBV5-1 combines with J gene TRBJ1-1, with unresolved D. V lost 4 bases to trimming and J lost 0 bases, with 7 bases between them. CDR1 and CDR2 (germline): SGHRS, YFSETQ. This CDR3 has 13 amino acids.

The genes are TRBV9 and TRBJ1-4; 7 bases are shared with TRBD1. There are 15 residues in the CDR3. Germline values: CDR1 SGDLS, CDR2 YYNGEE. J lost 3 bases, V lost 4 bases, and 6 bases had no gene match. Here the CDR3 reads CASSPHRGPNEKLFF. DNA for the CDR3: TGTGCCAGCAGCCCCCACAGGGGCCCTAATGAAAAACTGTTTTTT.

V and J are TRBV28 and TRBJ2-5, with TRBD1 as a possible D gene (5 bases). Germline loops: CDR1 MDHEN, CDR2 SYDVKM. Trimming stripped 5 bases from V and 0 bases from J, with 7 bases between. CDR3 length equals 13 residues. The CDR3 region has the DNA TGTGCCAGCAGTCGACAGTACCAAGAGACCCAGTACTTC. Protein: CASSRQYQETQYF.

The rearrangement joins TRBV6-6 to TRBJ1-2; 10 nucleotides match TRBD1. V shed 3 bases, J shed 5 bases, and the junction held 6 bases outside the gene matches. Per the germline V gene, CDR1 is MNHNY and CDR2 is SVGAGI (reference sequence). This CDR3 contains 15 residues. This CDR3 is CASSYRGQGNYGYTF. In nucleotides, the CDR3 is TGTGCCAGCAGTTATAGGGGACAGGGGAATTATGGCTACACCTTC.

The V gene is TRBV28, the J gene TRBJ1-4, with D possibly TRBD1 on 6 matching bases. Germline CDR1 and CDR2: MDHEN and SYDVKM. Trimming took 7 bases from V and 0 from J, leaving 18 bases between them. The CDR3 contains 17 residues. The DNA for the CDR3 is TGTGCCAGCAAACCACAGGGAATGGGGCCAACTAATGAAAAACTGTTTTTT. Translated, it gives CASKPQGMGPTNEKLFF.

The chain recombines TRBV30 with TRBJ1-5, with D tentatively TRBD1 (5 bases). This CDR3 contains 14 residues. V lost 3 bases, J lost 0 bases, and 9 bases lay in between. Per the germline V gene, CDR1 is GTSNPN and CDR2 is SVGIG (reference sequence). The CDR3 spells CAWRGGNSNQPQHF. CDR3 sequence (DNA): TGTGCCTGGAGGGGGGGGAATAGCAATCAGCCCCAGCATTTT.

This CDR3 is CASRLTGRETQYF. CDR3 coding DNA: TGTGCCAGCAGGTTGACAGGGAGGGAGACCCAGTACTTC. The genes are TRBV11-2 and TRBJ2-5; D is possibly TRBD1 (7 bases). This CDR3 is 13 amino acids long. V was pared by 6 bases and J by 5 bases, with 13 bases between. Germline CDR1 SGHAT, CDR2 FQNNGV.